This note documents a single T cell receptor (beta chain) sequence. The table came from immunoSEQ multiplex PCR; TCRdb's copy has only in-frame clones and leaves some out. The sample shows some 70,000 clones, approximately 80% of them seen only once. The sample originates from a study of glioma-infiltrating T cells after dendritic cell vaccination. Study-level information: Patients received three intradermal dendritic cell vaccine injections at biweekly intervals.

CDR3 length: 16 residues. V was cut by 4 bases and J by 1 base, with 17 bases left in between. Germline V gives CDR1 SGDLS, CDR2 YYNGEE. Source: blood, taken before dendritic cell vaccination. The clonotype originates from a human donor with glioblastoma. This chain connects TRBV9 to TRBJ1-2; D possibly corresponds to TRBD1 (6 bases). Here the CDR3 DNA reads TGTGCCAGCAGCCCCCCGGGACACCGAAGTAACTATGGCTACACCTTC. The encoded protein is CASSPPGHRSNYGYTF.